The clone carrying this TCR beta chain appeared once. This record belongs to a study of control samples from healthy donors and cancer patients. The germline V gene has CDR1 MDHEN and CDR2 SYDVKM. With 8 bases removed from V and 0 bases from J, the gap between germline ends came to 14 bases. The CDR3 totals 14 residues. Assay: immunoSEQ multiplex PCR; the TCRdb copy retains only in-frame clones and omits some. The data contain about 98,000 clones, roughly four fifths of them singletons. The sequenced sample was blood. The chain couples TRBV28 to TRBJ2-7; D ambiguous. The TCR was taken from a man in his 60s in good health. The CDR3 DNA reads as TGTGCCAGCGTAAACTACGCCCGCTCCTACGAGCAGTACTTC. Protein product: CASVNYARSYEQYF.